These 2 T cell receptor beta chains came from one sample sequenced in a study of blood T cells in healthy people across ages. The authors ran a second PCR of 7 to 11 cycles using a sample-barcoded 5' primer and a J-beta primer mix. TCRdb re-called the 5' RACE reads with MiXCR, one entry per CDR3 protein. The repertoire has 760,000 or so distinct CDR3 sequences, 25% of them found once; the top ten carry 8% to 10%. These data are also associated with another study on T cells of mothers and their children.

Material: blood. The source of these receptors is a boy aged 5-17 years in good health.

The chain employs TRBV13 and TRBJ2-2; 10 bases agree with TRBD1. The V and J ends lost 4 bases and 6 bases, in that order; junction bases with no gene match: 5. The CDR3 is 15 residues long. Germline lookup yields CDR1 PRHDT and CDR2 FYEKMQ (reference sequence). As DNA, the CDR3 is TGTGCCAGCAGCTCTGGGACAGGGGAAGCCGGGGAGCTGTTTTTT. Translated: CASSSGTGEAGELFF.

This chain uses TRBV9 with TRBJ2-6, with TRBD2 identical over 8 bases. This CDR3 contains 15 residues. V shed 1 base and J 5 bases; nucleotides not matched to a gene: 2. The germline V gene encodes CDR1 SGDLS and CDR2 YYNGEE. The CDR3 spells CASSVSGGRANVLTF. CDR3 DNA: TGTGCCAGCAGCGTATCGGGGGGGAGGGCCAACGTCCTGACTTTC.